A selection of T cell receptor beta chains follows, all from one sample in a study of CD8 T cells in ankylosing spondylitis. TCRdb reanalysed the 5' RACE reads using MiXCR and keeps one entry per CDR3 protein. The sample consists of some 85,000 distinct CDR3 sequences, roughly 8.8% of them appearing once. The source material was blood, either unsorted or a sorted T cell fraction (not recorded which). The receptors were sampled from a male donor with ankylosing spondylitis. Both conserved end residues are part of each CDR3. The D gene is left open where the match is weak.

d_gene	v_gene	j_gene	CDR3aa
NA	TRBV19	TRBJ1-2	CASSPMEGRANYGYTF
NA	TRBV5-1	TRBJ2-7	CASRASYEQYF
NA	TRBV11-2	TRBJ2-1	CASSNRAGSEGSYNEQFF
TRBD1	TRBV27	TRBJ1-2	CASSLGTGNGYTF
TRBD1	TRBV7-2	TRBJ1-2	CASSLTRTGTNGYTF
NA	TRBV6-5	TRBJ1-2	CASSYGAANYGYTF
NA	TRBV7-9	TRBJ1-5	CASSSDEWSNQPQHF
NA	TRBV6-4	TRBJ2-1	CASSDMAGSYNEQFF
TRBD2	TRBV7-8	TRBJ2-1	CASSPQLAGAYNEQFF
NA	TRBV27	TRBJ1-5	CASRSRGSNQPQHF
NA	TRBV20-1	TRBJ2-2	CSARVSGQNTGELFF
NA	TRBV27	TRBJ1-5	CASSFGGGGNQPQHF
NA	TRBV19	TRBJ1-5	CASSIRGETNQPQHF
NA	TRBV2	TRBJ2-6	CASTNRVSGANVLTF
TRBD2	TRBV19	TRBJ2-2	CASSGASGRTGELFF
TRBD1	TRBV24-1	TRBJ1-4	CATSDRDRSPEKLFF